The 22 T cell receptor beta chains below come from one sample, sequenced in a study of radiotherapy plus CTLA-4 blockade in lung cancer. Sequencing was performed with immunoSEQ multiplex PCR; in TCRdb, only in-frame clones are kept and a portion is missing. The sample shows 25,000 to 35,000 clones, 75% to 90% of them seen only once. The specimen comprised peripheral blood, sampled from a patient treated with radiotherapy plus ipilimumab. Receptors originate from a human donor with non-small cell lung cancer that progressed on radiotherapy plus ipilimumab.

V is TRBV7-3 and J is TRBJ1-6, with 8 nucleotides matching TRBD1. The V segment lost 2 bases and the J segment 6 bases; nucleotides outside the gene matches: 3. Germline CDR1 and CDR2: SGHTA and FQGTGA. The CDR3 runs 15 residues. The CDR3 sequence is CASSLQGASNSPLHF. CDR3 DNA sequence: TGTGCCAGCAGCTTACAGGGGGCCAGTAATTCACCCCTCCACTTT.

This sequence joins TRBV12-5 and TRBJ2-1, with 10 bases fitting TRBD1. Germline CDR1 and CDR2: LGHNT and FRNRAP. The CDR3 sequence is 17 residues long. V lost 0 bases, J lost 6 bases, and 8 bases stayed unmatched. The CDR3: CASGLVLTGGPLNEQFF. The CDR3 region has the DNA TGTGCTAGTGGTTTGGTTTTGACAGGGGGCCCCCTCAATGAGCAGTTCTTC.

The chain combines TRBV23-1 with TRBJ2-7, with D possibly being TRBD2 (7 bases). TRBV23-1 is an open reading frame whose function is uncertain. V lost 0 bases and J 3 bases, leaving 15 bases between the germline ends. CDR3 size: 16 residues. CDR3 sequence (DNA): TGCGCCAGCAGTCAATCGGGGGGGGCTTACCTCTACGAGCAGTACTTC. The encoded protein is CASSQSGGAYLYEQYF.

The rearrangement uses TRBV5-4 and TRBJ2-7, with 9 bases aligning to TRBD2. The germline gives CDR1 SGHNT, CDR2 YYREEE (reference sequence). J was trimmed by 3 bases and V by 0 bases; bases with no gene match: 1. The CDR3 extends over 14 amino acids. The CDR3 protein is CASSLGGGDYEQYF. In DNA form, the CDR3 reads TGTGCCAGCAGCTTGGGCGGGGGGGACTACGAGCAGTACTTC.

The chain links TRBV7-3 to TRBJ2-1; a weak D match, TRBD2 (6 bases). From germline, CDR1 is SGHTA and CDR2 FQGTGA. The CDR3 is made up of 16 amino acids. The V gene lost 3 bases and the J gene lost 0 bases, with 12 bases spanning the gap. CDR3 sequence reads: CASSFSSGGSYNEQFF. In DNA, the CDR3 is TGTGCCAGCAGCTTCTCTTCCGGGGGCTCCTACAATGAGCAGTTCTTC.

V and J are TRBV11-2 and TRBJ2-3; D possibly corresponds to TRBD2 (5 bases). Looked up from germline, CDR1 is SGHAT and CDR2 is FQNNGV. CDR3 length equals 13 residues. The ends were cut back, 5 bases at V and 6 bases at J, with 12 bases in the middle. CDR3 nucleotides: TGTGCCAGCAGCCCTCGGACTGAGGATACGCAGTATTTT. This codes for CASSPRTEDTQYF.

The V gene is TRBV20-1, the J gene TRBJ2-1; possible D gene TRBD2, 5 bases. The CDR3 is 11 residues long. The V and J ends lost 4 bases and 15 bases respectively, with 16 bases between them. Looked up from germline, CDR1 is DFQATT and CDR2 is SNEGSKA (reference sequence). DNA for the CDR3: TGCAGTGCTATTGACTATACGAGCAGGTTCTTC. Translation: CSAIDYTSRFF.

The chain couples TRBV10-3 to TRBJ2-7; no clear D. V dropped 3 bases and J dropped 7 bases, with 10 bases sitting between them. The CDR3 totals 12 residues. The germline gives CDR1 ENHRY, CDR2 SYGVKD. CDR3 in amino acids: CAISEGSREQYF. CDR3 nucleotide sequence: TGTGCCATCAGTGAAGGCTCGAGGGAGCAGTACTTC.

CDR3 loop: CAISLGHPTYTF. In nucleotides, the CDR3 is TGTGCCATCAGCCTGGGACACCCGACCTACACCTTC. The chain joins TRBV10-3 to TRBJ1-2, with D perhaps TRBD1 (6 bases). Germline values: CDR1 ENHRY, CDR2 SYGVKD. V dropped 6 bases and J dropped 10 bases, with 15 bases sitting between them. The CDR3 length is 12 residues.

This chain uses TRBV9 with TRBJ1-4; TRBD1 matches 8 bases. Germline V lookup: CDR1 SGDLS, CDR2 YYNGEE. Trimming took 3 bases from V and 5 from J; bases not matched to a gene: 6. The CDR3 contains 15 residues. The CDR3 nucleotides read TGTGCCAGCAGCGGAGGACAGGGCCCGAATGAAAAACTGTTTTTT. Residues: CASSGGQGPNEKLFF.

The rearrangement uses TRBV27 and TRBJ1-3; 8 nucleotides align to TRBD1. Trimming removed 10 bases from V and 2 bases from J; junction bases left unmatched: 7. CDR1 is MNHEY and CDR2 is SMNVEV in the germline V gene (reference sequence). The CDR3 is made up of 14 amino acids. This chain's CDR3 is CATGQTGAGNTIYF. CDR3 bases: TGTGCCACGGGCCAGACAGGGGCTGGAAACACCATATATTTT.

The chain couples TRBV9 to TRBJ1-1, with TRBD1 matching 10 bases. The length of the CDR3 is 16 residues. CDR1 is SGDLS, CDR2 YYNGEE, per germline. J was trimmed by 0 bases and V by 3 bases; bases with no gene match: 5. CDR3: CASSAGQGVMNTEAFF. The CDR3 DNA reads as TGTGCCAGCAGCGCCGGACAGGGGGTCATGAACACTGAAGCTTTCTTT. Complete variable domain (other parts from reference TRBV9 and TRBJ1-1): DSGVTQTPKHLITATGQRVTLRCSPRSGDLSVYWYQQSLDQGLQFLIQYYNGEERAKGNILERFSAQQFPDLHSELNLSSLELGDSALYFCASSAGQGVMNTEAFFGQGTRLTVV.

This rearrangement joins TRBV18 to TRBJ2-3; 8 bases match TRBD2. The germline gives CDR1 KGHSH, CDR2 LQKENI. Trimming removed 6 bases from V and 2 bases from J; junction bases left unmatched: 10. The CDR3 is made up of 16 amino acids. The CDR3 nucleotides read TGTGCCAGCTCGACGATCGGGGGGGCCGTCACAGATACGCAGTATTTT. Encoded protein: CASSTIGGAVTDTQYF.

The chain recombines TRBV4-3 with TRBJ1-4, with 10 bases lining up with TRBD1. V was clipped by 5 bases and J by 3 bases; unmatched bases: 12. This CDR3 has 18 residues. Germline V gene lookup returns CDR1 LGHNA and CDR2 YSLEER. The CDR3 here is CASSYTPGTGASNEKLFF. In nucleotides, the CDR3 is TGCGCCAGCAGCTATACTCCCGGGACAGGGGCCTCTAATGAAAAACTGTTTTTT.

This chain uses TRBV27 with TRBJ2-7; the match to TRBD1 covers 8 bases. This CDR3 spans 15 amino acids. Per the germline V gene, CDR1 is MNHEY and CDR2 is SMNVEV (reference sequence). V lost 3 bases to trimming and J lost 3 bases; unmatched junction nucleotides: 7. This chain's CDR3 is CASSFVGQAHYEQYF. The CDR3 bases are TGTGCCAGCAGTTTTGTGGGACAGGCGCACTACGAGCAGTACTTC.

This chain uses TRBV7-8 with TRBJ2-3, with D unclear. Trimming removed 1 base at V and 6 bases at J, with 5 bases between. The CDR3 sequence is 12 residues long. Germline V lookup: CDR1 SGHVS, CDR2 FQNEAQ. CDR3 nucleotide sequence: TGTGCCAGCAGCTTAGTCGGGGATACGCAGTATTTT. This translates into CASSLVGDTQYF.

In this sample, this clone turned up once. The chain uses TRBV19 and TRBJ2-4; 12 bases are a match to TRBD1. This CDR3 comprises 19 residues. Germline assignment: CDR1 LNHDA and CDR2 SQIVND (reference sequence). J lost 1 base, V lost 4 bases, and 11 bases had no gene match. CDR3 sequence: CASSTLPGQGAGAKNIQYF. In DNA form, the CDR3 reads TGTGCCAGTAGTACGTTACCGGGACAGGGGGCCGGGGCCAAAAACATTCAGTACTTC.

The V call is TRBV27, the J call TRBJ1-3; 9 nucleotides line up with TRBD1. From germline, CDR1 is MNHEY and CDR2 SMNVEV (reference sequence). The CDR3 contains 15 residues. V dropped 4 bases and J dropped 8; count of bases not matched to a gene: 9. CDR3 amino acids: CASSSPGTGQHTIYF. The CDR3 DNA is TGTGCCAGCAGTTCTCCCGGGACAGGGCAGCACACCATATATTTT.

The chain uses TRBV5-1 and TRBJ1-1; TRBD1 is a possible D gene (5 bases). This CDR3 region has 16 residues. Germline CDR1 and CDR2: SGHRS and YFSETQ. The V and J ends lost 0 bases and 0 bases respectively, with 12 bases between them. The CDR3 is CASSLEGGGMNTEAFF. CDR3 DNA sequence: TGCGCCAGCAGCTTGGAGGGCGGGGGGATGAACACTGAAGCTTTCTTT.

The chain joins TRBV7-8 to TRBJ2-5, with a weak D call TRBD2 (6 bases). The better agreement between TRBJ2-7 and the DNA end casts doubt on the J call. The CDR3 is made up of 15 amino acids. Germline CDR1 reads SGHVS; CDR2 reads FQNEAQ. The CDR3 DNA is TGTGCCAGCAGCCTCCGGACAACCGGGGGATACGAGCAGTACTTC. The encoded protein is CASSLRTTGGYEQYF.

This chain uses TRBV7-8 with TRBJ1-5; TRBD1 aligns across 10 bases. Trimming cost V 1 base and J 4 bases; bases outside gene matches: 7. This CDR3 contains 17 residues. Germline values: CDR1 SGHVS, CDR2 FQNEAQ. CDR3 residues: CASSLGGQGLANQPQHF. CDR3 nucleotides: TGTGCCAGCAGCTTAGGGGGACAGGGGCTGGCAAATCAGCCCCAGCATTTT. Full variable domain (remainder filled in from reference TRBV7-8 and TRBJ1-5): GAGVSQSPRYKVAKRGQDVALRCDPISGHVSLFWYQQALGQGPEFLTYFQNEAQLDKSGLPSDRFFAERPEGSVSTLKIQRTQQEDSAVYLCASSLGGQGLANQPQHFGDGTRLSIL.

The rearrangement joins TRBV5-1 to TRBJ1-6; D might be TRBD1 (5 bases). CDR1 and CDR2 from the germline V gene are SGHRS and YFSETQ. The ends were cut back, 9 bases at V and 1 base at J, with 20 bases in the middle. There are 17 residues in the CDR3. CDR3: CAICPGGVRSYNSPLHF. CDR3 nucleotides: TGCGCCATATGCCCGGGGGGAGTTAGGTCCTATAATTCACCCCTCCACTTT.